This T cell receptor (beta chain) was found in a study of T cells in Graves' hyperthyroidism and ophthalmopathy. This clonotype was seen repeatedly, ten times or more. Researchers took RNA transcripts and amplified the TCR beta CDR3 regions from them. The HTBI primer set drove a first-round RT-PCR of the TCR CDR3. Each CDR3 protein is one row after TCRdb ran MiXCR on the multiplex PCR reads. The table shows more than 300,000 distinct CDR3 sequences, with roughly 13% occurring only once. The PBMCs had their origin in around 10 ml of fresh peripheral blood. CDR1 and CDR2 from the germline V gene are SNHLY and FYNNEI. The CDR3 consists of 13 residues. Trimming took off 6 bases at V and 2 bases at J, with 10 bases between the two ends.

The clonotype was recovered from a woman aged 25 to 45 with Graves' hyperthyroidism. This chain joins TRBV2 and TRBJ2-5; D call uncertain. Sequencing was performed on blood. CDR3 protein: CASRTAEQETQYF. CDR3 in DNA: TGTGCCAGCAGAACTGCAGAGCAAGAGACCCAGTACTTC.